These 19 T cell receptor beta chains came from one sample sequenced in a study of blood T cell repertoires in COVID-19. TCRdb's copy holds only in-frame clones and misses some; the assay was immunoSEQ multiplex PCR. Among over 300,000 clones listed, nearly 90% were seen once. The sequenced sample was PBMCs or T cells enriched from blood (not recorded which). These receptor sequences come from a woman in her 30s who had recovered from COVID-19.

The J gene is TRBJ1-5, the V gene TRBV12-3 or TRBV12-4; D is undetermined. V shed 8 bases and J shed 2 bases, with 10 bases lying between them. The CDR3 contains 13 residues. The CDR3 here is CASGLRGNQPQHF. The CDR3 DNA is TGTGCCAGCGGCCTGAGGGGCAATCAGCCCCAGCATTTT.

V gene TRBV6-5 combines with J gene TRBJ1-1; D may be TRBD1 (5 bases). CDR1 and CDR2 (germline): MNHEY, SVGAGI. Deletions cut 6 bases from V and 3 bases from J, with 14 bases between. This CDR3 is built from 14 residues. CDR3 bases: TGTGCCAGCAGGGGGGGGATAAGGGACACTGAAGCTTTCTTT. Translating gives CASRGGIRDTEAFF.

The rearrangement uses TRBV5-1 and TRBJ2-2; D may be TRBD2 (5 bases). V gave up 10 bases and J gave up 1 base, with 11 bases separating them. Germline V CDR1 and CDR2: SGHRS, YFSETQ. This CDR3 contains 13 residues. CDR3 DNA: TGCGCCGACCGTGAGGGGAACACCGGGGAGCTGTTTTTT. This translates into CADREGNTGELFF. The full variable domain, completed using reference TRBV5-1 and TRBJ2-2, is KAGVTQTPRYLIKTRGQQVTLSCSPISGHRSVSWYQQTPGQGLQFLFEYFSETQRNKGNFPGRFSGRQFSNSRSEMNVSTLELGDSALYLCADREGNTGELFFGEGSRLTVL.

The genes are TRBV5-1 and TRBJ2-2; 9 bases are shared with TRBD1. In germline, CDR1 is SGHRS, CDR2 YFSETQ. V was clipped by 4 bases and J by 4 bases; unmatched bases: 2. There are 14 residues in the CDR3. The CDR3 spells CASSGQGTTGELFF. The CDR3 nucleotides read TGCGCCAGCAGCGGACAGGGGACCACCGGGGAGCTGTTTTTT.

The chain joins TRBV25-1 to TRBJ2-7; the D gene is possibly TRBD1 (6 bases). With 5 bases removed from V and 5 bases from J, the gap between germline ends came to 13 bases. The CDR3 sequence is 13 residues long. Germline loops: CDR1 MGHDK, CDR2 SYGVNS. The CDR3 region is CASSNTGSHEQYF. The CDR3, as DNA: TGTGCCAGCAGTAATACAGGGTCCCACGAGCAGTACTTC.

The genes are TRBV7-9 and TRBJ1-2, with D perhaps TRBD1 (6 bases). Deletions cut 5 bases from V and 3 bases from J, with 13 bases between. CDR3 size: 14 residues. Germline CDR1 is SEHNR and CDR2 is FQNEAQ (reference sequence). This chain's CDR3 is CASSQQGMDYGYTF. The CDR3 nucleotides are TGTGCCAGCAGCCAACAGGGCATGGACTATGGCTACACCTTC.

The V and J genes are TRBV18 and TRBJ2-3, with 8 bases identical to TRBD1. Germline V gene lookup returns CDR1 KGHSH and CDR2 LQKENI. The CDR3 covers 15 residues. The V segment lost 5 bases and the J segment 1 base; nucleotides outside the gene matches: 5. The CDR3 is CASSGTGGGTDTQYF. The CDR3 bases are TGTGCCAGCTCAGGGACAGGAGGTGGCACAGATACGCAGTATTTT. Full variable domain (missing parts from reference TRBV18 and TRBJ2-3): NAGVMQNPRHLVRRRGQEARLRCSPMKGHSHVYWYRQLPEEGLKFMVYLQKENIIDESGMPKERFSAEFPKEGPSILRIQQVVRGDSAAYFCASSGTGGGTDTQYFGPGTRLTVL.

This chain joins TRBV12-3 or TRBV12-4 and TRBJ1-5; D remains ambiguous. V was trimmed by 6 bases and J by 7 bases, leaving 10 bases between them. This CDR3 spans 12 amino acids. The CDR3 DNA reads as TGTGCCAGCAGCCTTAGACAACAGCCCCAGCATTTT. Its protein product is CASSLRQQPQHF.

The rearrangement uses TRBV5-4 and TRBJ2-7, with 7 bases aligning to TRBD1. V lost 5 bases to trimming and J lost 1 base; unmatched junction nucleotides: 3. The CDR3 runs to 13 residues. Germline V CDR1 and CDR2: SGHNT, YYREEE (reference sequence). DNA for the CDR3: TGTGCCAGCAGGGCAGGGGGTTCCTACGAGCAGTACTTC. Protein product: CASRAGGSYEQYF. Together with reference TRBV5-4 and TRBJ2-7, the CDR3 gives the full variable domain: ETGVTQSPTHLIKTRGQQVTLRCSSQSGHNTVSWYQQALGQGPQFIFQYYREEENGRGNFPPRFSGLQFPNYSSELNVNALELDDSALYLCASRAGGSYEQYFGPGTRLTVT.

The chain links TRBV29-1 to TRBJ2-6; no firm D call. Germline CDR1 is SQVTM and CDR2 is ANQGSEA. V dropped 2 bases and J dropped 4 bases, with 18 bases sitting between them. This CDR3 is 17 amino acids long. For the CDR3, the DNA is TGCAGCGTTGAAATGTGGCAGGAAACGGTAGGGGCCAACGTCCTGACTTTC. It yields the protein CSVEMWQETVGANVLTF.

The chain has TRBV4-1 and TRBJ1-2; D call uncertain. Trimming took off 4 bases at V and 3 bases at J, with 24 bases between the two ends. The CDR3 sequence is 18 residues long. CDR1 and CDR2 (germline): MGHRA, YSYEKL. The CDR3 DNA is TGCGCCAGCAGCCCCCGCTTTTTTCCCCCTGCCCGGGACTATGGCTACACCTTC. Encoded protein: CASSPRFFPPARDYGYTF.

This rearrangement joins TRBV28 to TRBJ2-7, with TRBD2 as a possible D gene (5 bases). In germline, CDR1 is MDHEN, CDR2 SYDVKM. The CDR3 runs 13 residues. The ends were cut back, 5 bases at V and 0 bases at J, with 8 bases in the middle. The CDR3 DNA reads TGTGCCAGCAGTCCGGGATCCTCCTACGAGCAGTACTTC. Translation: CASSPGSSYEQYF.

This rearrangement joins TRBV30 to TRBJ1-1; D might be TRBD1 (6 bases). Looked up from germline, CDR1 is GTSNPN and CDR2 is SVGIG (reference sequence). This CDR3 comprises 12 residues. V shed 0 bases and J shed 4 bases, with 6 bases lying between them. CDR3 sequence reads: CAWSVGGTEAFF. CDR3 in DNA: TGTGCCTGGAGTGTAGGGGGCACTGAAGCTTTCTTT.

The gene calls are TRBV4-1 and TRBJ2-7; TRBD1 is a possible D gene (6 bases). In germline, CDR1 is MGHRA, CDR2 YSYEKL. V dropped 2 bases and J dropped 3 bases, with 17 bases sitting between them. The CDR3 is 16 residues long. CDR3: CASSQHTGTLNYEQYF. CDR3 nucleotides: TGCGCCAGCAGCCAACACACCGGGACACTTAACTACGAGCAGTACTTC.

The chain recombines TRBV7-8 with TRBJ1-2, with 8 positions matching TRBD1. The V and J ends lost 2 bases and 8 bases, in that order; junction bases with no gene match: 4. CDR3 length: 13 residues. The germline gives CDR1 SGHVS, CDR2 FQNEAQ. CDR3 amino acids: CASSLSQGGGYTF. CDR3 in DNA: TGTGCCAGCAGCTTATCACAGGGGGGCGGCTACACCTTC.

CDR3 bases: TGTGCCAGCCAGAGTTCCGGGACAGGGGGCGCGGGCACTGAAGCTTTCTTT. Translation gives CASQSSGTGGAGTEAFF. The rearrangement uses TRBV19 and TRBJ1-1, with 12 bases identical to TRBD1. The length of the CDR3 is 17 residues. Germline assignment: CDR1 LNHDA and CDR2 SQIVND (reference sequence). The V and J ends lost 9 bases and 4 bases, in that order; junction bases with no gene match: 15.

The chain has TRBV10-3 and TRBJ1-2; TRBD1 agrees at 10 bases. The CDR3 covers 13 residues. Germline trimming cut 7 bases from V and 6 bases from J; bases unmatched to any gene: 5. Germline CDR1 is ENHRY and CDR2 is SYGVKD. The DNA for the CDR3 is TGTGCCATCACTCCCGGGACAGGGGATGGCTACACCTTC. Its translation is CAITPGTGDGYTF.

The rearrangement uses TRBV7-9 and TRBJ1-1; D possibly corresponds to TRBD1 (5 bases). V was cut by 6 bases and J by 6 bases, with 17 bases left in between. The CDR3 extends over 14 amino acids. Germline CDR1 reads SEHNR; CDR2 reads FQNEAQ (reference sequence). For the CDR3, the DNA is TGTGCCAGCAGTCTCCAGGGCAGGGAGGCTGAAGCTTTCTTT. Amino acids: CASSLQGREAEAFF.

V gene TRBV19 combines with J gene TRBJ1-1, with 7 bases matching TRBD1. V lost 9 bases to trimming and J lost 2 bases; unmatched junction nucleotides: 9. The CDR3 consists of 14 residues. Per germline, CDR1 LNHDA and CDR2 SQIVND (reference sequence). CDR3: CASHHTGVNTEAFF. CDR3 in DNA: TGTGCCAGCCACCATACAGGGGTAAACACTGAAGCTTTCTTT.